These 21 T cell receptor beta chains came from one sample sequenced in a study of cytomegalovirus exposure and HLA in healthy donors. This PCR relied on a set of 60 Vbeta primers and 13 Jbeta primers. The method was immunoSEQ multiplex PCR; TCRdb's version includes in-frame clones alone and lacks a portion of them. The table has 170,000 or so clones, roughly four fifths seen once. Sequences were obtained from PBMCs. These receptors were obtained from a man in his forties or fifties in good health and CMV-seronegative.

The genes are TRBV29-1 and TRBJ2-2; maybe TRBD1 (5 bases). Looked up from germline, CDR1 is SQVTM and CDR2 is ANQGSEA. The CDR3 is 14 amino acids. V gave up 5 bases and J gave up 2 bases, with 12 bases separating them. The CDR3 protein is CSVRIQGNTGELFF. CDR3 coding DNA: TGCAGCGTTCGGATCCAGGGAAACACCGGGGAGCTGTTTTTT.

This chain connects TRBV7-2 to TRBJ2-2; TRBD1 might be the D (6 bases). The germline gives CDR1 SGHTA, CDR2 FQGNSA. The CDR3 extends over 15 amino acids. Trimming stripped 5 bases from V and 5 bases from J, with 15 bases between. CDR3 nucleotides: TGTGCCAGCAGCATCGGGATAACAGGGACCGGGGAGCTGTTTTTT. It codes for CASSIGITGTGELFF.

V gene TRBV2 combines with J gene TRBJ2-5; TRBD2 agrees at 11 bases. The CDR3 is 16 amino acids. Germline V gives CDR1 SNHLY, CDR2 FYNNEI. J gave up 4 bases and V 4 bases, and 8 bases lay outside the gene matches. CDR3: CASSGVGSGRGETQYF. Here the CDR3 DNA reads TGTGCCAGCAGTGGGGTCGGTAGCGGGAGGGGAGAGACCCAGTACTTC.

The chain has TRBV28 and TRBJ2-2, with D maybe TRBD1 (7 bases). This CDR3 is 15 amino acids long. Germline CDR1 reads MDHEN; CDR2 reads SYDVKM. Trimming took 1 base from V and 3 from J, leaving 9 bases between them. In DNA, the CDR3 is TGTGCCAGCAGTTTATCAGGGGGGTACACCGGGGAGCTGTTTTTT. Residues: CASSLSGGYTGELFF.

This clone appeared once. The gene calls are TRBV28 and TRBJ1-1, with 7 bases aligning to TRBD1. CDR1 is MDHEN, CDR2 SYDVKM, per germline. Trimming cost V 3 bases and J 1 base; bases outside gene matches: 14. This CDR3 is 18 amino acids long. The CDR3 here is CASSFPLGQAQGNTEAFF. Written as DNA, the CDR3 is TGTGCCAGCAGTTTCCCCTTAGGACAGGCTCAGGGGAACACTGAAGCTTTCTTT.

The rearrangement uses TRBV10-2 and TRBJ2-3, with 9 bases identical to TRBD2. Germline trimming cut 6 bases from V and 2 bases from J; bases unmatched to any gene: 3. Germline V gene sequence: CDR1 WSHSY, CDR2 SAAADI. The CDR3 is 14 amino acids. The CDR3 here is CASSLAGITDTQYF. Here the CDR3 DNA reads TGCGCCAGCAGCCTAGCGGGGATCACAGATACGCAGTATTTT.

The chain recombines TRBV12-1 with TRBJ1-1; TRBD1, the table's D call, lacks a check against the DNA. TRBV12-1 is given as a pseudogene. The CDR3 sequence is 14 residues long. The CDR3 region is CASSSRQLNTEAFF. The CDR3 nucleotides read TGTGCCAGCAGCTCTCGACAGCTGAACACTGAAGCTTTCTTT.

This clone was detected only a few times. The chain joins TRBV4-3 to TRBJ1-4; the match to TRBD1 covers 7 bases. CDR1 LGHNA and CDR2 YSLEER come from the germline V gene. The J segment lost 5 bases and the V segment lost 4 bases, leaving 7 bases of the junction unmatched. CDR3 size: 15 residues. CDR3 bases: TGCGCCAGCAGCCTCGGACAGGAGAGAAATGAAAAACTGTTTTTT. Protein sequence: CASSLGQERNEKLFF.

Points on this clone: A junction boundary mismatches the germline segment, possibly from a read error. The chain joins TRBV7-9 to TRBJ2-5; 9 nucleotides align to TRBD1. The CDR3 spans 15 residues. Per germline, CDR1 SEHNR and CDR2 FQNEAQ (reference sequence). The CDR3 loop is CSSSFQDRGGETQYF. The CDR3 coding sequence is TGTTCCAGCAGCTTCCAGGACAGGGGAGGGGAGACCCAGTACTTC.

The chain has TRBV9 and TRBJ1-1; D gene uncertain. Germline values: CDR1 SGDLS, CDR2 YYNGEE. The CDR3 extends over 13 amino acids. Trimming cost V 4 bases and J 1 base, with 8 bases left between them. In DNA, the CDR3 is TGTGCCAGCAGCCCACGGGGGAACACTGAAGCTTTCTTT. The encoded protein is CASSPRGNTEAFF. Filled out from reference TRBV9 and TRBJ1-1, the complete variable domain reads DSGVTQTPKHLITATGQRVTLRCSPRSGDLSVYWYQQSLDQGLQFLIQYYNGEERAKGNILERFSAQQFPDLHSELNLSSLELGDSALYFCASSPRGNTEAFFGQGTRLTVV.

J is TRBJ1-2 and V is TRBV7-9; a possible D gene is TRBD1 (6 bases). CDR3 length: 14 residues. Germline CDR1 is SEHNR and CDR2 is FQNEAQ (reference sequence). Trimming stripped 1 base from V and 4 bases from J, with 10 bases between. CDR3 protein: CASSLGQVIYGYTF. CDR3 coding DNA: TGTGCCAGCAGCTTAGGACAGGTGATCTATGGCTACACCTTC.

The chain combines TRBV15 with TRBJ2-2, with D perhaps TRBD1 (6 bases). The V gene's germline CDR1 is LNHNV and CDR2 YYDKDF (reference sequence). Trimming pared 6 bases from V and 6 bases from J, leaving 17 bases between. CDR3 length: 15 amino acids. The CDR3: CATRYYRALAGELFF. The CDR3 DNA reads TGTGCCACCAGGTACTACAGGGCGTTGGCCGGGGAGCTGTTTTTT.

Here the CDR3 reads CASRPRGGSQYF. In nucleotides, the CDR3 is TGTGCAAGTCGCCCCAGAGGGGGTTCCCAGTACTTC. The rearrangement uses TRBV12-2 and TRBJ2-7; the tabulated D call, TRBD1, remains unverified against the DNA. TRBV12-2 is given as a pseudogene. CDR3 length: 12 amino acids.

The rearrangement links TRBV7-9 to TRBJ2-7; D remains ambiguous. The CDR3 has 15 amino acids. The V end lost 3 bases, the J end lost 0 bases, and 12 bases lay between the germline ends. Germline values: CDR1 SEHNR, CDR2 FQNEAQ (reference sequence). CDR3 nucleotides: TGTGCCAGCAGCTTCGGTCGGTCGAGCTCCTACGAGCAGTACTTC. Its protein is CASSFGRSSSYEQYF.

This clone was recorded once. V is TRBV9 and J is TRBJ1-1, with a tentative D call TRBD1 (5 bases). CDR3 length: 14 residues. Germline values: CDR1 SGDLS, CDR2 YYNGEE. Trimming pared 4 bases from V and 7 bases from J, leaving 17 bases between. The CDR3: CASSPRVSTNEAFF. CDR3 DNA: TGTGCCAGCAGCCCCAGGGTGAGTACAAATGAAGCTTTCTTT.

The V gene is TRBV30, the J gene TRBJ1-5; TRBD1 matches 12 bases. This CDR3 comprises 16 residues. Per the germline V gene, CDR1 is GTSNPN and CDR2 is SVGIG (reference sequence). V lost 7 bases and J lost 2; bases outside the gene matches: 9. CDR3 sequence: CASTGTGGTGNQPQHF. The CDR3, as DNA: TGTGCCTCAACCGGGACAGGGGGCACGGGCAATCAGCCCCAGCATTTT.

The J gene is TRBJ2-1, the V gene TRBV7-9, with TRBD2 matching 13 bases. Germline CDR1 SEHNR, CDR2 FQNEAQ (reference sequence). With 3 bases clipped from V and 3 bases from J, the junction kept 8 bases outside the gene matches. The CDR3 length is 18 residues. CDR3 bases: TGTGCCAGCAGCTTGGAACTAGCGGGGGGGCATAACTACAATGAGCAGTTCTTC. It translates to CASSLELAGGHNYNEQFF. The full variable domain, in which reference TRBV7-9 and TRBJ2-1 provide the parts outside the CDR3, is DTGVSQNPRHKITKRGQNVTFRCDPISEHNRLYWYRQTLGQGPEFLTYFQNEAQLEKSRLLSDRFSAERPKGSFSTLEIQRTEQGDSAMYLCASSLELAGGHNYNEQFFGPGTRLTVL.

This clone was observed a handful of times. CDR3 nucleotides: TGTGCCAGCAGCGGAAAGACAGGGGGTAATTCACCCCTCCACTTT. It encodes CASSGKTGGNSPLHF. The chain is built from TRBV5-6 and TRBJ1-6, with 9 nucleotides matching TRBD1. The CDR3 runs 15 residues. The germline gives CDR1 SGHDT, CDR2 YYEEEE. V gave up 4 bases and J gave up 6 bases; unmatched junction bases: 5.

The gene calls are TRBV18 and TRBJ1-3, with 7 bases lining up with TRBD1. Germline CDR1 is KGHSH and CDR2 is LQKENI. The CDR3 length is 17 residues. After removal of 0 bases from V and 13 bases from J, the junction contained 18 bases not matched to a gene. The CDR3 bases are TGTGCCAGCTCACCACCTGGGCGTGTCGCAGGGGGACAATCAATATATTTT. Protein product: CASSPPGRVAGGQSIYF.

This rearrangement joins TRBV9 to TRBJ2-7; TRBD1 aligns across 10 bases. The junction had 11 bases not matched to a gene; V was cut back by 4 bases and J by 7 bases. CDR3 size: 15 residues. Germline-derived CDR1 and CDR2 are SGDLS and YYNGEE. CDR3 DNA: TGTGCCAGCAGCACCGGATGGGACAGGGGTCAGGAGCAGTACTTC. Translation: CASSTGWDRGQEQYF.

The CDR3 DNA reads TGTGCCAGCAGCGTAGGAGAAGATACGCAGTATTTT. Translating it yields CASSVGEDTQYF. The rearrangement links TRBV9 to TRBJ2-3; D remains ambiguous. V was shortened by 0 bases and J by 5 bases, with 4 bases between the two germline ends. This CDR3 is 12 amino acids long. Germline CDR1 and CDR2: SGDLS and YYNGEE.